The entry below gives a single T cell receptor (beta chain) sequence along with its context. This receptor's antigen is unknown. The input lacks base qualities; no much larger clone sits a single base away. The data belong to a study of chemoradiotherapy in HPV16-positive cancers (dated by TCRdb to the early 2020s). Looking at the study overall: Using functional T-cell assays on cells from a couple of HPV16-positive patients, the researchers defined candidate HPV-specific T-cell clones and common TCR motifs. TCR repertoires from roughly 87 patients with HPV-related cancers were then used to track the candidate HPV-specific TCRs and motifs. Whether T-cell immunity against the HPV oncoproteins E6 and E7 changes during chemoradiotherapy and whether survival is affected by this immunity were examined in the study. Beyond this particular receptor, the publication reports: Only two HPV16-positive patients were used to derive the functional definition of HPV-specific T cells, and the survival association was reported for HPV16-positive patients. Expansion of candidate HPV-specific clones and E7-related TCR motifs was observed in the tumor microenvironment during treatment, whereas no such expansion was observed for non-HPV-specific T cells. In HPV16-positive patients, expansion of HPV-responsive T cells during chemoradiotherapy was found to be associated with improved recurrence-free survival.

Library preparation employed the immunoSEQ multiplex PCR assay. The immuneACCESS repertoire file appears here via TCRdb, limited to in-frame rearrangements. These files lack a portion of the clones; in checked studies, under half of the deficit traces to unresolved V genes, and the cause of the others is not known. In this sample the table shows about 1,300 clones, less than 85% of which occur a single time. The ten largest account for over 12% of the sample. Its CDR3 holds 14 amino acids, cysteine through phenylalanine. The only DNA kept is the CDR3, 42 bases in frame from the first base. From the germline V gene, CDR1 is SGHRS and CDR2 is YFSETQ. Cut back by 0 bases and 3 bases, the V and J ends lie 8 bases apart. Repertoires were sampled repeatedly over the course of chemoradiotherapy so that clonal expansion in the tumor microenvironment could be followed.

The sequencing here drew on tumor tissue, taken from a patient who underwent chemoradiotherapy. This clonotype originated in a human donor with HPV-associated anogenital cancer. Here the chain combines TRBV5-1 and TRBJ2-3; the D gene remains uncertain. The nucleotides are TGCGCCAGCAGCTTGGGTGGGCGGACAGATACGCAGTATTTT. It translates as CASSLGGRTDTQYF.